The clone carrying this TCR beta chain was seen more than once but under ten times. Generated by immunoSEQ multiplex PCR, the TCRdb table keeps only in-frame clones and is missing some. The sample contains more than 100,000 clones, more than 70% of which appear only once. This specimen belongs to a study of radiation and T cells in renal cell carcinoma. Time point specified: blood 2 weeks post-SBRT. Regarding treatment: 15 Gy SBRT to primary tumor, nephrectomy 4 weeks later. CDR1 is SGHTA, CDR2 FQGNSA, per germline. The CDR3 has 14 amino acids. V lost 2 bases and J lost 3, with 11 bases in between. The TCR comes from a woman in her 70s with renal cell carcinoma. The V gene is TRBV7-2, the J gene TRBJ2-7; maybe TRBD1 (5 bases). This specimen was blood, taken from a patient whose treatment included radiotherapy and nephrectomy. The CDR3 DNA reads as TGTGCCAGCAGCTTATTACCCAGGGACTACGAGCAGTACTTC. Translated, it gives CASSLLPRDYEQYF.